The source of this T cell receptor beta chain is a study of OX40 agonist ivuxolimab in advanced cancers. Across the study: Of the participants, 40% to 50% had some prior anti-PD-1, anti-PD-L1 or anti-CTLA-4 therapy, which was allowed.

Note on this clone: No antigen is known for it.

Study results and limitations: Some nonresponders also had low normalized T-cell clonal expansion.

Germline CDR1 MNHEY, CDR2 SMNVEV (reference sequence). V shed 7 bases and J shed 7 bases, with 7 bases lying between them. This CDR3 region has 10 residues. Some clones are missing from TCRdb's copy, which holds only in-frame ones; the method was immunoSEQ multiplex PCR. The sample holds 10,000 to 15,000 clones; roughly 84% are singletons and the top ten take roughly 40%. The chain links TRBV27 to TRBJ2-5; D is uncertain. This specimen consisted of CD4+ or CD8+ T cells sorted from blood, obtained in a trial of the OX40 agonist ivuxolimab. The source is an adult with an advanced solid tumor such as melanoma, head and neck, liver or kidney cancer. The CDR3 loop reads CASKAGTQYF. The CDR3, as DNA: TGTGCCAGCAAGGCCGGGACCCAGTACTTC.